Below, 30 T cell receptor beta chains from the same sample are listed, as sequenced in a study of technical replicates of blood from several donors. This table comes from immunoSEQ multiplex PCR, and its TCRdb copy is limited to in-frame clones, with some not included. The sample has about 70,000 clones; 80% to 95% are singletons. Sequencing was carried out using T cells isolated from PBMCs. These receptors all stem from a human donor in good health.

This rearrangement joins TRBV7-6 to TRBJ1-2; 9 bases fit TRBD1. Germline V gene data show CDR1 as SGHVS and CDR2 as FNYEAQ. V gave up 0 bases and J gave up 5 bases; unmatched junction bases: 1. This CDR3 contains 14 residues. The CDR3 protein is CASSLAGTGYGYTF. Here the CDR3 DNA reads TGTGCCAGCAGCTTAGCCGGGACAGGGTATGGCTACACCTTC.

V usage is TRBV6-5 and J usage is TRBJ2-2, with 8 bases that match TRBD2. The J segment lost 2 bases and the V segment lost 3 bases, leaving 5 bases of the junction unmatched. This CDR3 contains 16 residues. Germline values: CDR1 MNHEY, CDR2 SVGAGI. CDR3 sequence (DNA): TGTGCCAGCAGTTATTTCAGCGGGAGTAACACCGGGGAGCTGTTTTTT. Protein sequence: CASSYFSGSNTGELFF.

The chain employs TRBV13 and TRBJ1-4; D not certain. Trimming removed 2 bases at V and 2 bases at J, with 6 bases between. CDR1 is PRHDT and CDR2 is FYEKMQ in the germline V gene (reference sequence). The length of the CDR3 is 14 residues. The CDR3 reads CASSLPSTNEKLFF. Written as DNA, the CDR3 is TGTGCCAGCAGCTTACCGTCCACTAATGAAAAACTGTTTTTT.

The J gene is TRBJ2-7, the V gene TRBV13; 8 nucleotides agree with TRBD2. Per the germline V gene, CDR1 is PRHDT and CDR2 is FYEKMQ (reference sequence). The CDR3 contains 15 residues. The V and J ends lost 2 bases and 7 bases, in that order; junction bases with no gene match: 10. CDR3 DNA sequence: TGTGCCAGCAGCTTAAAGTGGCGGGAGGTTGAGGAGCAGTACTTC. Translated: CASSLKWREVEEQYF.

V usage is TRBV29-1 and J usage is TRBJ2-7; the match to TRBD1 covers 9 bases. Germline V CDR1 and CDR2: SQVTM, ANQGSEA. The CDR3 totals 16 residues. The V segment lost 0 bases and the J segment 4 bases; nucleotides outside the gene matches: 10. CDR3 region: CSVEDPMTGGLYEQYF. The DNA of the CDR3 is TGCAGCGTTGAAGATCCGATGACAGGGGGGTTGTACGAGCAGTACTTC.

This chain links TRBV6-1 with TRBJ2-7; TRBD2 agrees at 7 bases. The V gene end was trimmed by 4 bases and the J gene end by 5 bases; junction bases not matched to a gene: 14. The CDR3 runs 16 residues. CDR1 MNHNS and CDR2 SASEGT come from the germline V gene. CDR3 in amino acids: CASSVVWGEGQHEQYF. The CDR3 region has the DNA TGTGCCAGCAGTGTTGTTTGGGGGGAGGGGCAGCACGAGCAGTACTTC.

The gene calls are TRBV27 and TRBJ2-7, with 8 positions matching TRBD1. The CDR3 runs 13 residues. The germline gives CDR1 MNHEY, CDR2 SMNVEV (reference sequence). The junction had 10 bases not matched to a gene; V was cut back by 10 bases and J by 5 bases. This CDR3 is CANRDRFLHEQYF. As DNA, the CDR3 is TGTGCCAACCGGGACAGGTTCCTCCACGAGCAGTACTTC.

CDR3 sequence: CASSGDREFTGELFF. CDR3 in DNA: TGTGCCAGCAGCGGGGACAGGGAATTCACCGGGGAGCTGTTTTTT. This chain uses TRBV6-1 with TRBJ2-2, with TRBD1 identical over 9 bases. CDR3 length: 15 amino acids. V gave up 6 bases and J gave up 4 bases; unmatched junction bases: 6. Germline V CDR1 and CDR2: MNHNS, SASEGT.

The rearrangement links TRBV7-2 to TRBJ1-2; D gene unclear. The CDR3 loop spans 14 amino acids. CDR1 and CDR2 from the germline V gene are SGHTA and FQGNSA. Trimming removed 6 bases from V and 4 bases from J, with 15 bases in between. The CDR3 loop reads CASSRYSGIYGYTF. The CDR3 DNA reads TGTGCCAGCAGTCGATACAGCGGAATCTATGGCTACACCTTC.

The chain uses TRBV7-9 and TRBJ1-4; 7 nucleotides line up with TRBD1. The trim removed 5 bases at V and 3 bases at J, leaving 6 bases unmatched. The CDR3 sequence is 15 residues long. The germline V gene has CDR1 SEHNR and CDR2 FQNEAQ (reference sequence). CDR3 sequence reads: CASSAGGTANEKLFF. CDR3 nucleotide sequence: TGTGCCAGCAGCGCAGGGGGGACAGCTAATGAAAAACTGTTTTTT.

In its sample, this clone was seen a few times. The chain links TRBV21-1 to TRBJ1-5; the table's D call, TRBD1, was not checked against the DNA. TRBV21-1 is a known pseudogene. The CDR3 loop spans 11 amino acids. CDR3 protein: CASRGQKPQHF. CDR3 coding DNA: TGTGCCAGCAGGGGACAGAAGCCCCAGCATTTT.

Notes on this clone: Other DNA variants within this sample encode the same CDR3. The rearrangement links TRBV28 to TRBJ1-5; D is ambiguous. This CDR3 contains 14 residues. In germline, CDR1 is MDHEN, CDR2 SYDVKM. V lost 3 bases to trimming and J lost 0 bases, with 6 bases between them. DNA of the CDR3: TGTGCCAGCAGTTTGAGGTATAGCAATCAGCCCCAGCATTTT. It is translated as CASSLRYSNQPQHF.

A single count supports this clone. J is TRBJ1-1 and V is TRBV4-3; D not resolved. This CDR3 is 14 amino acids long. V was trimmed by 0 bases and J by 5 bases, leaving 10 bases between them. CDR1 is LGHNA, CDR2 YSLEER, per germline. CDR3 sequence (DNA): TGCGCCAGCAGCCAAGAATATGGAGAAACTGAAGCTTTCTTT. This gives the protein CASSQEYGETEAFF.

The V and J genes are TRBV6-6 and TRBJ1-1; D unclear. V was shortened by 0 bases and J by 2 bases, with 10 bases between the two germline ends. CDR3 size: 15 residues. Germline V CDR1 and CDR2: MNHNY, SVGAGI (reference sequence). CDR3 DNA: TGTGCCAGCAGTTACTCCTCGGGAAGAAACACTGAAGCTTTCTTT. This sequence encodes CASSYSSGRNTEAFF.

The DNA for the CDR3 is TGTGCCAGCAGCGTAGCAGCGGACTTCCAAGAGACCCAGTACTTC. This codes for CASSVAADFQETQYF. The chain employs TRBV9 and TRBJ2-5, with a possible D match to TRBD2 (5 bases). The V end lost 0 bases, the J end lost 1 base, and 10 bases lay between the germline ends. Per the germline V gene, CDR1 is SGDLS and CDR2 is YYNGEE. The CDR3 loop spans 15 amino acids.

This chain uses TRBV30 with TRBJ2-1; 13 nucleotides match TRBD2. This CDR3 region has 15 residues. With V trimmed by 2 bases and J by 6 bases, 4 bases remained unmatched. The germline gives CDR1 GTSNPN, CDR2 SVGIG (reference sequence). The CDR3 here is CAWSKGLAGANEQFF. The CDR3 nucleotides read TGTGCCTGGAGTAAAGGACTAGCGGGAGCCAATGAGCAGTTCTTC.

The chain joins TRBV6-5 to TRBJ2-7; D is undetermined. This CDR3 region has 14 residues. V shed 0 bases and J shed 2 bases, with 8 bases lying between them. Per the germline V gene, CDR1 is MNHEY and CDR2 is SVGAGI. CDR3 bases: TGTGCCAGCAGTTACTCAGGAGTCCCCTACGAGCAGTACTTC. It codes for CASSYSGVPYEQYF.

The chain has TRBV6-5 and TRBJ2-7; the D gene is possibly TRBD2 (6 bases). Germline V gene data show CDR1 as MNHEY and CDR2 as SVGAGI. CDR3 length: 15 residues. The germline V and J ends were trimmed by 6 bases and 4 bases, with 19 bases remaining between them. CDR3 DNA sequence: TGTGCCAGCAGCAACCAAGTTGGTAGCGGTTACGAGCAGTACTTC. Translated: CASSNQVGSGYEQYF.

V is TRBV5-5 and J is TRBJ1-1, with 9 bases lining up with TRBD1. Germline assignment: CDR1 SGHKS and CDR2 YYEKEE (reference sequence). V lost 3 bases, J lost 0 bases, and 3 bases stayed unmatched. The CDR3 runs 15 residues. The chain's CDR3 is CASSSGTGMNTEAFF. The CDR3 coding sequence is TGTGCCAGCAGCTCCGGGACAGGGATGAACACTGAAGCTTTCTTT.

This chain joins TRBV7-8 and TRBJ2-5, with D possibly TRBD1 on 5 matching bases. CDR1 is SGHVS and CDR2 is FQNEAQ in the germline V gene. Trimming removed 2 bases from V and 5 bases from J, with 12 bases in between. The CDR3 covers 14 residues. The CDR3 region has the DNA TGTGCCAGCAGCTTATCCTCAGGGCGGGAGACCCAGTACTTC. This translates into CASSLSSGRETQYF.

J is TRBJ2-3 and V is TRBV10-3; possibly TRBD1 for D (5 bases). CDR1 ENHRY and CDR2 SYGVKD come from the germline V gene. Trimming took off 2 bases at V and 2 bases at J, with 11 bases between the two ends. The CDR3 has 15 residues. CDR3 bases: TGTGCCATCAGTGAGGGGGCCGGATCCACAGATACGCAGTATTTT. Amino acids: CAISEGAGSTDTQYF.

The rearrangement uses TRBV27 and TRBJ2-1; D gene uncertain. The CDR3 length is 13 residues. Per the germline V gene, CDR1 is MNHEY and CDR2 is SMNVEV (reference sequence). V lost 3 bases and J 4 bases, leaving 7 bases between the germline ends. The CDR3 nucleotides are TGTGCCAGCAGTTTCTCTAAGTACAATGAGCAGTTCTTC. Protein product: CASSFSKYNEQFF.

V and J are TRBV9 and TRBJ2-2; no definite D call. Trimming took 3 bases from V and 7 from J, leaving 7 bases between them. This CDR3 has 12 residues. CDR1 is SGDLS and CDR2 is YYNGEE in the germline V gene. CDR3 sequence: CASSAQIGELFF. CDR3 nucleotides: TGTGCCAGCAGCGCCCAGATCGGGGAGCTGTTTTTT.

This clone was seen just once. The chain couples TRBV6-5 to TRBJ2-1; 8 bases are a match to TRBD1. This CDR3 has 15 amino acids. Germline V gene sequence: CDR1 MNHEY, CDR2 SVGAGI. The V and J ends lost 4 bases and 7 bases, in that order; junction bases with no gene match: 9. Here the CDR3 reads CASSLGRGRENEQFF. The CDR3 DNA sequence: TGTGCCAGCAGTTTAGGCAGGGGGCGAGAAAATGAGCAGTTCTTC.

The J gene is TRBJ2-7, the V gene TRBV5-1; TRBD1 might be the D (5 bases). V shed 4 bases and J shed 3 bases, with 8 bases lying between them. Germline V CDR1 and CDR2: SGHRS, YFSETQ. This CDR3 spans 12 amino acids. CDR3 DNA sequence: TGCGCCAGCAGCATCGACAGCTACGAGCAGTACTTC. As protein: CASSIDSYEQYF.

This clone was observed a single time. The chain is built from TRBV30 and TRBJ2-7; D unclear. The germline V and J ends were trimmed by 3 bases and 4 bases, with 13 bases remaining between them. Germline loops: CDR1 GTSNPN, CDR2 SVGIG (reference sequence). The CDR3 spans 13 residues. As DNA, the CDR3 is TGTGCCTGGAGCAGGTCCGCTGGATACGAGCAGTACTTC. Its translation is CAWSRSAGYEQYF.

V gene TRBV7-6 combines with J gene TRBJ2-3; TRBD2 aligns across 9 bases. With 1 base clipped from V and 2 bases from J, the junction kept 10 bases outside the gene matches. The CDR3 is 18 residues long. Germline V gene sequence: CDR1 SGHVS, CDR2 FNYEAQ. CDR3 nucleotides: TGTGCCAGCAGCTTAGTAGTTTCTAGCGGGATCCTCACAGATACGCAGTATTTT. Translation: CASSLVVSSGILTDTQYF.

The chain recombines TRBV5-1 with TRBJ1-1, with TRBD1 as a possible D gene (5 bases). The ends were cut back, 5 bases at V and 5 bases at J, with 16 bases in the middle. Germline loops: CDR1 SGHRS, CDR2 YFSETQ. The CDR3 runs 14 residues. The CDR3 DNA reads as TGCGCCAGCAGTATTCAAGGGGCGGTTACTGAAGCTTTCTTT. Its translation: CASSIQGAVTEAFF.

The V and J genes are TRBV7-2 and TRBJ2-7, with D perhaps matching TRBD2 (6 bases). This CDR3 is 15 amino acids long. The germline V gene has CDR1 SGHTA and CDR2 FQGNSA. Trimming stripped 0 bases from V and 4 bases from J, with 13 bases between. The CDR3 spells CASSLAGGIEYEQYF. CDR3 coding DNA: TGTGCCAGCAGCTTAGCGGGAGGTATAGAGTACGAGCAGTACTTC.

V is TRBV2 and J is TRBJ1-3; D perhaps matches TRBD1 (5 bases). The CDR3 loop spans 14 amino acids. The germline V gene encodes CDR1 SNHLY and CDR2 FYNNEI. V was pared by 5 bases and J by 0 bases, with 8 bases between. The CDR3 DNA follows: TGTGCCAGCAGTATTGACAGCTCTGGAAACACCATATATTTT. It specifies CASSIDSSGNTIYF.